Below are 32 T cell receptor beta chains sequenced from a single sample in a study of identical twins. Each CDR3 protein is one row after TCRdb ran MiXCR on the 5' RACE reads. The profile shows about 790,000 distinct CDR3 sequences, 15% to 20% of them singletons. The sample also formed part of further work on T cells expressing NK-cell markers.

What was sequenced was PBMCs. Receptors originate from a woman between 18 and 29 years old in good health.

This clonotype came up a few times. This chain uses TRBV29-1 with TRBJ2-1; 13 positions match TRBD2. Germline V gives CDR1 SQVTM, CDR2 ANQGSEA. The CDR3 covers 16 residues. The V gene end was trimmed by 2 bases and the J gene end by 4 bases; junction bases not matched to a gene: 5. CDR3 protein: CSVEIPGLAGYNEQFF. CDR3 coding DNA: TGCAGCGTTGAAATCCCGGGACTAGCGGGGTACAATGAGCAGTTCTTC.

The chain combines TRBV4-2 with TRBJ2-7, with D possibly TRBD1 on 6 matching bases. The V end was cut by 0 bases, the J end by 0 bases, with 12 bases between. The CDR3 is made up of 16 amino acids. Per germline, CDR1 LGHNA and CDR2 YNFKEQ. The CDR3 is CASSQDSRGSSYEQYF. For the CDR3, the DNA is TGTGCCAGCAGCCAAGACTCTAGGGGGAGCTCCTACGAGCAGTACTTC.

The chain links TRBV7-2 to TRBJ2-7; D may be TRBD2 (5 bases). The length of the CDR3 is 13 residues. Germline V gene sequence: CDR1 SGHTA, CDR2 FQGNSA. The ends were cut back, 3 bases at V and 3 bases at J, with 9 bases in the middle. The DNA for the CDR3 is TGTGCCAGCAGCTTTTCCCGGGACTACGAGCAGTACTTC. Its protein is CASSFSRDYEQYF.

This clonotype was seen a few times. The chain is built from TRBV5-1 and TRBJ1-1; TRBD1 might be the D (5 bases). The CDR3 loop spans 13 amino acids. V lost 6 bases and J 5 bases, leaving 14 bases between the germline ends. The germline gives CDR1 SGHRS, CDR2 YFSETQ. Written as DNA, the CDR3 is TGCGCCAGCACCGTAGCCGAGGGGACTGAAGCTTTCTTT. This sequence encodes CASTVAEGTEAFF.

This clonotype was recorded a few times. The genes are TRBV12-3 or TRBV12-4 and TRBJ2-7, with unresolved D. The V end lost 2 bases, the J end lost 2 bases, and 7 bases lay between the germline ends. This CDR3 comprises 13 residues. The CDR3 reads CASSLTVTYEQYF. The CDR3 DNA sequence: TGTGCCAGCAGTTTAACAGTCACCTACGAGCAGTACTTC.

This clonotype came up a few times. The chain is built from TRBV20-1 and TRBJ2-5; possibly TRBD2 for D (5 bases). Germline-derived CDR1 and CDR2 are DFQATT and SNEGSKA (reference sequence). The CDR3 totals 14 residues. V gave up 3 bases and J gave up 3 bases, with 14 bases separating them. The CDR3 reads CSASHPRREETQYF. In DNA, the CDR3 is TGCAGTGCTAGTCACCCTCGGCGGGAAGAGACCCAGTACTTC.

Only a few counts were recorded for this clonotype. The CDR3 is CASSLFRSGNTIYF. The CDR3 DNA follows: TGTGCCAGCAGTTTGTTCAGGTCTGGAAACACCATATATTTT. V is TRBV12-3 or TRBV12-4 and J is TRBJ1-3; no reliable D call. The CDR3 has 14 residues. Trimming left V 3 bases short and J 1 base short, with 7 bases between.

Ten or more counts support this clonotype. The chain links TRBV20-1 to TRBJ2-5; 9 positions agree with TRBD2. From germline, CDR1 is DFQATT and CDR2 SNEGSKA (reference sequence). V trimming: 6 bases; J trimming: 1 base; junction bases outside the gene matches: 6. The CDR3 loop spans 14 amino acids. The DNA of the CDR3 is TGCAGTGCACCGAGCGGGGGGTCCCAAGAGACCCAGTACTTC. The encoded protein is CSAPSGGSQETQYF.

The rearrangement joins TRBV29-1 to TRBJ2-1, with D unclear. The CDR3 has 13 amino acids. Deletions cut 5 bases from V and 2 bases from J, with 10 bases between. CDR1 is SQVTM, CDR2 ANQGSEA, per germline. DNA of the CDR3: TGCAGCGTTTCGGTCGTCACCTACAATGAGCAGTTCTTC. Residues: CSVSVVTYNEQFF.

In DNA form, the CDR3 reads TGTGCCACCTACAGGAAGTCGAGCTACAATGAGCAGTTCTTC. Encoded protein: CATYRKSSYNEQFF. The gene calls are TRBV24-1 and TRBJ2-1; maybe TRBD1 (5 bases). Trimming removed 9 bases at V and 3 bases at J, with 14 bases between. The CDR3 length is 14 residues. CDR1 is KGHDR and CDR2 is SFDVKD in the germline V gene.

A few counts support this clonotype. CDR3 sequence reads: CSARDSGAPNTGELFF. The CDR3 DNA sequence: TGCAGTGCTAGGGATAGCGGGGCGCCGAACACCGGGGAGCTGTTTTTT. V and J are TRBV20-1 and TRBJ2-2; the match to TRBD2 covers 8 bases. CDR1 is DFQATT and CDR2 is SNEGSKA in the germline V gene (reference sequence). The V gene end was trimmed by 3 bases and the J gene end by 0 bases; junction bases not matched to a gene: 6. The CDR3 totals 16 residues.

This clonotype was observed a handful of times. The chain employs TRBV5-1 and TRBJ2-7; D gene ambiguous. Between the trimmed V and J ends, which lost 4 bases and 0 bases, there was a span of 14 bases. The germline V gene has CDR1 SGHRS and CDR2 YFSETQ. The CDR3 loop spans 15 amino acids. The CDR3 protein is CASSLIQDGSYEQYF. The CDR3 bases are TGCGCCAGCAGCCTGATCCAGGACGGCTCCTACGAGCAGTACTTC. The variable domain in full, completed from reference TRBV5-1 and TRBJ2-7, reads KAGVTQTPRYLIKTRGQQVTLSCSPISGHRSVSWYQQTPGQGLQFLFEYFSETQRNKGNFPGRFSGRQFSNSRSEMNVSTLELGDSALYLCASSLIQDGSYEQYFGPGTRLTVT.

The chain couples TRBV5-1 to TRBJ2-1; TRBD2 matches at 13 bases. Germline V gene sequence: CDR1 SGHRS, CDR2 YFSETQ. The CDR3 contains 16 residues. Losses at the gene ends were 4 bases for V and 8 bases for J; bases not matched to a gene: 9. This chain's CDR3 is CASSPQTSGGRDEQFF. The CDR3, as DNA: TGCGCCAGCAGCCCGCAGACTAGCGGGGGGCGGGATGAGCAGTTCTTC.

The chain links TRBV5-1 to TRBJ2-3; 10 bases fit TRBD2. Germline CDR1 SGHRS, CDR2 YFSETQ. Trimming at V came to 4 bases and at J to 6 bases, leaving 11 bases not matched to a gene. There are 16 residues in the CDR3. The DNA of the CDR3 is TGCGCCAGCAGCGGACCTGGGACTAGCGAACGCGATACGCAGTATTTT. It codes for CASSGPGTSERDTQYF.

This clonotype occurred a few times. The rearrangement uses TRBV27 and TRBJ2-7; TRBD2 is a possible D gene (5 bases). Trimming removed 5 bases from V and 0 bases from J, with 17 bases in between. This CDR3 contains 16 residues. Germline V gene data show CDR1 as MNHEY and CDR2 as SMNVEV (reference sequence). This CDR3 is CASSTSRTVLSYEQYF. The CDR3 DNA sequence: TGTGCCAGCAGTACCTCACGGACTGTCCTCTCCTACGAGCAGTACTTC.

This chain links TRBV12-3 or TRBV12-4 with TRBJ2-1, with 8 bases that match TRBD1. The CDR3 is 15 amino acids. J lost 2 bases, V lost 3 bases, and 3 bases had no gene match. The CDR3 bases are TGTGCCAGCAGTTTTGCAGGGGGCACCTACAATGAGCAGTTCTTC. Its protein is CASSFAGGTYNEQFF.

CDR3 loop: CASGITGVTGELFF. CDR3 nucleotide sequence: TGTGCCAGCGGAATTACGGGGGTCACCGGGGAGCTGTTTTTT. This chain uses TRBV5-6 with TRBJ2-2; D might be TRBD2 (6 bases). V was trimmed by 7 bases and J by 4 bases, leaving 14 bases between them. Looked up from germline, CDR1 is SGHDT and CDR2 is YYEEEE. This CDR3 contains 14 residues. Complete variable domain (other parts from reference TRBV5-6 and TRBJ2-2): DAGVTQSPTHLIKTRGQQVTLRCSPKSGHDTVSWYQQALGQGPQFIFQYYEEEERQRGNFPDRFSGHQFPNYSSELNVNALLLGDSALYLCASGITGVTGELFFGEGSRLTVL.

In this sample, this clonotype turned up a few times. The chain uses TRBV5-1 and TRBJ2-1; 11 positions agree with TRBD2. The V gene's germline CDR1 is SGHRS and CDR2 YFSETQ. Trimming at V came to 4 bases and at J to 3 bases, leaving 3 bases not matched to a gene. CDR3 length equals 15 residues. CDR3 coding DNA: TGCGCCAGCAGCGCACTAGCGGGGGACTACAATGAGCAGTTCTTC. This gives the protein CASSALAGDYNEQFF. Combining the CDR3 with reference TRBV5-1 and TRBJ2-1 gives the whole variable domain KAGVTQTPRYLIKTRGQQVTLSCSPISGHRSVSWYQQTPGQGLQFLFEYFSETQRNKGNFPGRFSGRQFSNSRSEMNVSTLELGDSALYLCASSALAGDYNEQFFGPGTRLTVL.

This clonotype showed up just a few times. V is TRBV18 and J is TRBJ2-7, with 9 positions matching TRBD2. With V trimmed by 3 bases and J by 3 bases, 6 bases remained unmatched. CDR1 and CDR2 (germline): KGHSH, LQKENI. The CDR3 contains 15 residues. The CDR3 bases are TGTGCCAGCTCACCTAGCGGGAGTAACTACTACGAGCAGTACTTC. Encoded protein: CASSPSGSNYYEQYF.

This clonotype was seen a handful of times. This rearrangement joins TRBV2 to TRBJ2-1; D is undetermined. V gave up 4 bases and J gave up 8 bases, with 9 bases separating them. CDR3 length: 12 amino acids. The V gene's germline CDR1 is SNHLY and CDR2 FYNNEI. CDR3 coding DNA: TGTGCCAGCAGTGCTCTAGAAGATGAGCAGTTCTTC. It translates to CASSALEDEQFF. Combining the CDR3 with reference TRBV2 and TRBJ2-1 gives the whole variable domain EPEVTQTPSHQVTQMGQEVILRCVPISNHLYFYWYRQILGQKVEFLVSFYNNEISEKSEIFDDQFSVERPDGSNFTLKIRSTKLEDSAMYFCASSALEDEQFFGPGTRLTVL.

This clonotype was found a few times. This sequence joins TRBV12-3 or TRBV12-4 and TRBJ1-1; D not certain. CDR3 length equals 11 residues. V lost 7 bases to trimming and J lost 6 bases, with 9 bases between them. As DNA, the CDR3 is TGTGCCAGCACAGGCGGATCTGAAGCTTTCTTT. Its protein product is CASTGGSEAFF.

This clonotype turned up a few times. The chain has TRBV9 and TRBJ1-5; a possible D gene is TRBD1 (5 bases). Per the germline V gene, CDR1 is SGDLS and CDR2 is YYNGEE. The CDR3 is made up of 14 amino acids. V lost 5 bases, J lost 4 bases, and 13 bases lay in between. CDR3 loop: CASSGLGQNQPQHF. For the CDR3, the DNA is TGTGCCAGCAGTGGACTGGGGCAGAATCAGCCCCAGCATTTT.

J is TRBJ2-1 and V is TRBV10-3; D possibly matches TRBD1 or TRBD2 (6 bases each). The CDR3 length is 15 residues. From germline, CDR1 is ENHRY and CDR2 SYGVKD. Trimming cost V 4 bases and J 3 bases, with 13 bases left between them. In DNA form, the CDR3 reads TGTGCCATCAGTGGAGTAGGGGGGTACTACAATGAGCAGTTCTTC. It is translated as CAISGVGGYYNEQFF.

On this clonotype itself: At one of its ends the junction is not consistent with the germline gene, which may arise from a read error. This sequence joins TRBV9 and TRBJ2-1; the match to TRBD2 covers 9 bases. Germline CDR1 and CDR2: SGDLS and YYNGEE. The CDR3 is made up of 18 amino acids. The CDR3 loop reads CVSSAPGDSGSSYNEQFF. CDR3 nucleotide sequence: TGTGTCAGCAGCGCCCCCGGTGATAGCGGGAGCTCCTACAATGAGCAGTTCTTC.

This chain uses TRBV27 with TRBJ2-1; tentative D call: TRBD1 (6 bases). The CDR3 contains 18 residues. V dropped 6 bases and J dropped 4 bases, with 25 bases sitting between them. CDR1 is MNHEY and CDR2 is SMNVEV in the germline V gene (reference sequence). In DNA, the CDR3 is TGTGCCAGCAGCCTCTCGGGGTTTGGGGGCAAAGGGTACAATGAGCAGTTCTTC. Residues: CASSLSGFGGKGYNEQFF.

The chain carries TRBV12-3 or TRBV12-4 and TRBJ2-5; TRBD2 matches at 8 bases. J gave up 4 bases and V 5 bases, and 12 bases lay outside the gene matches. The CDR3 extends over 16 amino acids. The CDR3: CASSPGTSRGVETQYF. CDR3 in DNA: TGTGCCAGCAGTCCAGGGACTAGTAGAGGGGTAGAGACCCAGTACTTC.

This clonotype was counted between two and nine times. This chain joins TRBV15 and TRBJ2-3, with a tentative D call TRBD2 (5 bases). The CDR3 contains 13 residues. Deletions cut 0 bases from V and 10 bases from J, with 11 bases between. Looked up from germline, CDR1 is LNHNV and CDR2 is YYDKDF (reference sequence). CDR3 nucleotide sequence: TGTGCCACCAGCAGAGATGAGGGCCTATCGCAGTATTTT. It codes for CATSRDEGLSQYF.

This chain uses TRBV7-8 with TRBJ1-2; D is possibly TRBD1 (5 bases). The length of the CDR3 is 13 residues. Trimming took off 5 bases at V and 5 bases at J, with 12 bases between the two ends. Germline CDR1 reads SGHVS; CDR2 reads FQNEAQ. CDR3: CASSNSRQYGYTF. CDR3 DNA: TGTGCCAGCAGCAACTCCCGACAGTATGGCTACACCTTC. Combining the CDR3 with reference TRBV7-8 and TRBJ1-2 gives the whole variable domain GAGVSQSPRYKVAKRGQDVALRCDPISGHVSLFWYQQALGQGPEFLTYFQNEAQLDKSGLPSDRFFAERPEGSVSTLKIQRTQQEDSAVYLCASSNSRQYGYTFGSGTRLTVV.

The sample holds a few counts of this clonotype. This rearrangement joins TRBV20-1 to TRBJ2-7; 11 bases are a match to TRBD2. Germline V gives CDR1 DFQATT, CDR2 SNEGSKA (reference sequence). The CDR3 length is 15 residues. J gave up 7 bases and V 6 bases, and 14 bases lay outside the gene matches. The CDR3 is CSAEPPLAGGREQYF. CDR3 in DNA: TGCAGTGCGGAACCCCCGCTAGCGGGGGGCAGAGAGCAGTACTTC.

To note about this clonotype: A junction boundary mismatches the germline segment, possibly from a read error. V gene TRBV10-3 combines with J gene TRBJ2-1; D is ambiguous. There are 16 residues in the CDR3. CDR1 is ENHRY and CDR2 is SYGVKD in the germline V gene. The CDR3 sequence: CAISESSSPRLAEQIF. In nucleotides, the CDR3 is TGTGCCATCAGTGAGTCGAGCTCCCCGAGACTCGCTGAGCAGATCTTC.

Ten or more counts support this clonotype. The rearrangement joins TRBV7-2 to TRBJ2-3, with D perhaps assigned TRBD1 or TRBD2 (5 bases each). This CDR3 spans 17 amino acids. V gave up 2 bases and J gave up 1 base, with 16 bases separating them. Germline-derived CDR1 and CDR2 are SGHTA and FQGNSA. The chain's CDR3 is CASSLRGSPRGTDTQYF. As DNA, the CDR3 is TGTGCCAGCAGCTTAAGAGGGAGCCCCAGGGGCACAGATACGCAGTATTTT. Drawing the rest from reference TRBV7-2 and TRBJ2-3, the complete variable domain is GAGVSQSPSNKVTEKGKDVELRCDPISGHTALYWYRQSLGQGLEFLIYFQGNSAPDKSGLPSDRFSAERTGGSVSTLTIQRTQQEDSAVYLCASSLRGSPRGTDTQYFGPGTRLTVL.

This chain connects TRBV15 to TRBJ2-7; 7 bases agree with TRBD2. CDR1 and CDR2 from the germline V gene are LNHNV and YYDKDF (reference sequence). CDR3 length: 18 amino acids. With 4 bases clipped from V and 2 bases from J, the junction kept 17 bases outside the gene matches. CDR3 DNA: TGTGCCACCAGCACCGGAAGACAACTAGCGCACGATCCCTACGAGCAGTACTTC. Its translation: CATSTGRQLAHDPYEQYF.